Listed below are T cell receptor beta chains from one sample, sequenced in a study of blood T cell repertoires in COVID-19. Profiling relied on immunoSEQ multiplex PCR, and the TCRdb table lists in-frame clones only, not all of them. The data contain approximately 52,000 clones, roughly 90% of them singletons. The sample was peripheral blood. The receptors come from a man aged 50-59 years with acute or convalescent COVID-19. The CDR3 runs from the conserved cysteine through the conserved F or W. The D gene is left open where the match is weak. A row's size may be missing; if present it is once, few, many or a size class.

v_gene	j_gene	d_gene	abundance	CDR3aa	CDR3nt
TRBV2	TRBJ1-3	TRBD1	once	CASSGLWDRSGNTIYF	TGTGCCAGCAGTGGACTCTGGGACAGATCTGGAAACACCATATATTTT
TRBV10-1	TRBJ2-3	TRBD2	NA	CASSSGTSGGTDTQYF	TGCGCCAGCAGTTCTGGGACTAGCGGGGGCACAGATACGCAGTATTTT
TRBV5-1	TRBJ2-1	TRBD2	NA	CASSLDAGGPNEQFF	TGCGCCAGCAGCTTGGATGCGGGGGGCCCGAATGAGCAGTTCTTC
TRBV30	TRBJ2-1	TRBD2	NA	CAWSVRSGGSYNEQFF	TGTGCCTGGAGTGTACGCAGCGGGGGATCCTACAATGAGCAGTTCTTC
TRBV24-1	TRBJ2-1	TRBD2	NA	CATSGQAGSYNEQFF	TGTGCCACCAGTGGCCAAGCGGGGTCCTACAATGAGCAGTTCTTC
TRBV24-1	TRBJ2-3	NA	NA	CATSLRTPNADTQYF	TGTGCCACCAGTCTAAGGACACCGAACGCAGATACGCAGTATTTT
TRBV3-1/TRBV3-2	TRBJ1-1	NA	NA	CASSLTGGSEAFF	TGTGCCAGCAGCCTCACCGGAGGATCTGAAGCTTTCTTT
TRBV11-1	TRBJ2-3	TRBD1	NA	CATGERDTQYF	TGTGCGACAGGGGAGAGAGATACGCAGTATTTT
TRBV18	TRBJ1-3	NA	NA	CASSPRGSGNTIYF	TGTGCCAGCTCACCGAGGGGGTCTGGAAACACCATATATTTT
TRBV5-5	TRBJ2-7	TRBD1	NA	CASSFGTGISDEQYF	TGTGCCAGCAGCTTCGGGACAGGGATTAGCGACGAGCAGTACTTC
TRBV20-1	TRBJ1-2	TRBD1	NA	CSASSQGAITNYGYTF	TGCAGTGCTAGTTCGCAGGGGGCTATAACTAACTATGGCTACACCTTC
TRBV5-4	TRBJ2-6	NA	NA	CASSLGGYGANVLTF	TGTGCCAGCAGCTTGGGGGGCTACGGGGCCAACGTCCTGACTTTC
TRBV10-1	TRBJ2-7	NA	once	CASSAGGNYEQYF	TGCGCCAGCAGTGCGGGGGGCAACTACGAGCAGTACTTC
TRBV9	TRBJ1-4	TRBD1	NA	CASSSRTGHATNEKLFF	TGTGCCAGCAGCTCGCGGACAGGGCACGCAACTAATGAAAAACTGTTTTTT
TRBV30	TRBJ2-7	NA	NA	CAWSVGVYEQYF	TGTGCCTGGAGTGTAGGGGTCTACGAGCAGTACTTC
TRBV4-2	TRBJ2-6	TRBD1	NA	CASSPTGTGASGANVLTF	TGTGCCAGCAGCCCGACCGGGACAGGGGCCTCTGGGGCCAACGTCCTGACTTTC
TRBV6-1	TRBJ1-1	NA	NA	CASSEGRVTEAFF	TGTGCCAGCAGTGAAGGCAGGGTTACTGAAGCTTTCTTT
TRBV7-2	TRBJ2-1	TRBD2	NA	CASSARGGSYNEQFF	TGTGCCAGCAGCGCGCGGGGGGGGAGCTACAATGAGCAGTTCTTC
TRBV5-5	TRBJ2-3	TRBD2	NA	CASSLWSSGGPGYF	TGTGCCAGCAGCTTGTGGTCTAGCGGGGGCCCGGGGTATTTT
TRBV6-5	TRBJ2-2	NA	NA	CASRGWRENTGELFF	TGTGCCAGCAGAGGGTGGCGGGAGAACACCGGGGAGCTGTTTTTT
TRBV11-3	TRBJ1-1	NA	NA	CASSPGPRGNTEAFF	TGTGCCAGCAGCCCGGGCCCCAGGGGGAACACTGAAGCTTTCTTT
TRBV27	TRBJ1-5	NA	NA	CASSPSGNLANQPQHF	TGTGCCAGCTCCCCTAGCGGAAATCTTGCCAATCAGCCCCAGCATTTT
TRBV7-2	TRBJ2-3	TRBD2	NA	CASSLGTRTSGDTQYF	TGTGCCAGCAGCTTGGGGACTAGGACTTCCGGAGATACGCAGTATTTT
TRBV3-1/TRBV3-2	TRBJ2-1	TRBD2	NA	CASSQGHGASGGLTYNEQFF	TGTGCCAGCAGCCAAGGACATGGGGCTAGCGGGGGCCTTACCTACAATGAGCAGTTCTTC
TRBV10-3	TRBJ1-2	NA	NA	CAISGQGYGYTF	TGTGCCATCAGTGGTCAGGGATATGGCTACACCTTC
TRBV7-8	TRBJ1-2	TRBD1	NA	CASSSPGQGASGYTF	TGTGCCAGCAGCAGTCCGGGACAGGGGGCTAGCGGCTACACCTTC
TRBV4-1	TRBJ2-7	TRBD2	NA	CASSQDGLVRSYEQYF	TGCGCCAGCAGCCAAGACGGACTAGTAAGATCCTACGAGCAGTACTTC
TRBV27	TRBJ2-7	TRBD2	NA	CASSLYGTSGGSSYEQYF	TGTGCCAGCAGTCTCTATGGGACTAGCGGGGGAAGCTCCTACGAGCAGTACTTC